The clone carrying this T cell receptor (beta chain) showed up many times. The CDR3 loop spans 17 amino acids. Germline lookup yields CDR1 MNHEY and CDR2 SVGAGI. Trimming removed 0 bases from V and 13 bases from J; junction bases left unmatched: 10. The TCR beta CDR3 regions underwent amplification from RNA transcripts. HTBI-primed first-round RT-PCR preceded second-round multiplex PCR. A single record per CDR3 protein comes from TCRdb applying MiXCR to the multiplex PCR reads. This sample has a few hundred thousand distinct CDR3 sequences; around a fifth occur once, and the top ten carry roughly 40%. This entry is derived from a study of Graves' ophthalmopathy and Graves' hyperthyroidism.

Sequences were obtained from peripheral blood. The source is a woman in her 50s with Graves' ophthalmopathy. The chain couples TRBV6-5 to TRBJ1-6; 12 bases map to TRBD1. This CDR3 is CASSYSIYRDRGLPLHF. DNA of the CDR3: TGTGCCAGCAGTTACTCGATCTATAGGGACAGGGGGCTTCCCCTCCACTTT.